Listed here are 11 T cell receptor beta chains from one sample, sequenced in a study of CD8 T cells in ankylosing spondylitis. MiXCR, applied by TCRdb to the 5' RACE reads, yields one record per CDR3 protein. Of some 270,000 distinct CDR3 sequences listed, under 20% were seen once; the top ten hold under 40%. The source material was blood, either unsorted or a sorted T cell fraction (not recorded which). These receptors all come from a male donor with ankylosing spondylitis or in good health (not recorded which).

This clonotype was seen more than once but under ten times. The gene calls are TRBV4-3 and TRBJ2-5; TRBD2 matches at 7 bases. Germline CDR1 and CDR2: LGHNA and YSLEER. V shed 4 bases, J shed 5 bases, and the junction held 19 bases outside the gene matches. The CDR3 loop spans 18 amino acids. The CDR3 sequence: CASSPQLGAGLVGETQYF. CDR3 in DNA: TGCGCCAGCAGCCCCCAGTTGGGTGCCGGACTAGTTGGCGAGACCCAGTACTTC.

Ten or more counts support this clonotype. The CDR3 nucleotides are TGCAGTGCTAGTGGCCTAGCGGGAGATGGCCATGAGCAGTTCTTC. Translation gives CSASGLAGDGHEQFF. The chain recombines TRBV20-1 with TRBJ2-1; 10 nucleotides agree with TRBD2. Losses at the gene ends were 3 bases for V and 8 bases for J; bases not matched to a gene: 10. Germline CDR1 reads DFQATT; CDR2 reads SNEGSKA (reference sequence). There are 15 residues in the CDR3.

The chain has TRBV5-1 and TRBJ2-1, with 8 nucleotides matching TRBD2. Germline assignment: CDR1 SGHRS and CDR2 YFSETQ. This CDR3 has 17 residues. The junction had 8 bases not matched to a gene; V was cut back by 3 bases and J by 0 bases. The CDR3 DNA is TGCGCCAGCAGCTACCCTTTAGCGGGAAGCTCCTACAATGAGCAGTTCTTC. This codes for CASSYPLAGSSYNEQFF.

This clonotype has ten or more counts. V is TRBV29-1 and J is TRBJ1-4; D might be TRBD1 (5 bases). The CDR3 spans 10 residues. The germline gives CDR1 SQVTM, CDR2 ANQGSEA. The germline V and J ends were trimmed by 6 bases and 8 bases, with 7 bases remaining between them. The chain's CDR3 is CSVGGEKLFF. CDR3 sequence (DNA): TGCAGCGTCGGGGGAGAAAAACTGTTTTTT. Full variable domain (outside the CDR3, taken from reference TRBV29-1 and TRBJ1-4): SAVISQKPSRDICQRGTSLTIQCQVDSQVTMMFWYRQQPGQSLTLIATANQGSEATYESGFVIDKFPISRPNLTFSTLTVSNMSPEDSSIYLCSVGGEKLFFGSGTQLSVL.

In regard to this clonotype: A junction boundary mismatches the germline segment, possibly from a read error. This sequence joins TRBV4-1 and TRBJ2-7, with 8 nucleotides matching TRBD1. This CDR3 contains 15 residues. Germline assignment: CDR1 MGHRA and CDR2 YSYEKL. The CDR3 reads CACSQDRVKFYEQYF. The CDR3 coding sequence is TGCGCCTGCAGCCAGGACAGGGTAAAGTTCTACGAGCAGTACTTC.

This clonotype was counted between two and nine times. This chain joins TRBV20-1 and TRBJ2-3; 7 nucleotides agree with TRBD2. Germline V gives CDR1 DFQATT, CDR2 SNEGSKA (reference sequence). The CDR3 runs to 14 residues. This chain's CDR3 is CGGSVGGPLDTQYF. The CDR3 DNA reads TGCGGGGGTTCGGTGGGAGGGCCTTTAGATACGCAGTATTTT.

CDR3 region: CASSQTGLAVPDTQYF. The CDR3 DNA reads as TGCGCCAGCAGCCAAACGGGACTAGCGGTACCCGATACGCAGTATTTT. The chain carries TRBV4-1 and TRBJ2-3; the match to TRBD2 covers 11 bases. CDR1 and CDR2 (germline): MGHRA, YSYEKL. CDR3 length: 16 amino acids. J was trimmed by 6 bases and V by 2 bases; bases with no gene match: 7.

This clonotype has just a few counts. The chain joins TRBV12-3 or TRBV12-4 to TRBJ2-3; 7 bases agree with TRBD2. The trim removed 4 bases at V and 2 bases at J, leaving 6 bases unmatched. The CDR3 spans 15 residues. The DNA of the CDR3 is TGTGCCAGCAGTTCCTCCGGGGACTACACAGATACGCAGTATTTT. Translation gives CASSSSGDYTDTQYF.

Many counts were recorded for this clonotype. The chain employs TRBV5-1 and TRBJ2-3; no clear D gene. The V end lost 3 bases, the J end lost 2 bases, and 16 bases lay between the germline ends. This CDR3 has 16 residues. Germline values: CDR1 SGHRS, CDR2 YFSETQ. DNA for the CDR3: TGCGCCAGCAGCTATCCGGACGGCCTCCACACAGATACGCAGTATTTT. It encodes CASSYPDGLHTDTQYF.

V is TRBV12-3 or TRBV12-4 and J is TRBJ2-2; D not resolved. This CDR3 contains 16 residues. Trimming removed 5 bases at V and 5 bases at J, with 18 bases between. Here the CDR3 reads CASSPWEGLSTGELFF. As DNA, the CDR3 is TGTGCCAGCAGTCCCTGGGAAGGTCTGAGTACCGGGGAGCTGTTTTTT.

This clonotype was found many times. The chain has TRBV10-3 and TRBJ2-3; 7 positions match TRBD1. Germline V gene lookup returns CDR1 ENHRY and CDR2 SYGVKD. This CDR3 has 17 amino acids. V lost 3 bases and J lost 3; bases outside the gene matches: 12. The CDR3 DNA reads as TGTGCCATCAGTGATACCTTTAGGACAGGTATTACAGATACGCAGTATTTT. Translation gives CAISDTFRTGITDTQYF.